These 5 T cell receptor beta chains originate from one sample sequenced in a study of blood T cell repertoires in COVID-19. The repertoire was sequenced with immunoSEQ multiplex PCR; TCRdb's copy has only in-frame clones and lacks some. The table has 140,000 to 150,000 clones, around 80% seen once; the top ten hold approximately 13%. The specimen sequenced was peripheral blood. Receptors originate from a man between 60 and 70 years old with active or convalescent COVID-19.

V gene TRBV28 combines with J gene TRBJ1-5, with D perhaps matching TRBD1 (6 bases). CDR3 size: 15 residues. V was clipped by 3 bases and J by 0 bases, with 9 bases between them. Germline V CDR1 and CDR2: MDHEN, SYDVKM. CDR3 sequence reads: CASSLAGASNQPQHF. Written as DNA, the CDR3 is TGTGCCAGCAGTTTGGCAGGGGCTAGCAATCAGCCCCAGCATTTT.

The gene calls are TRBV7-3 and TRBJ2-2; 7 nucleotides line up with TRBD1. CDR1 and CDR2 from the germline V gene are SGHTA and FQGTGA. The CDR3 length is 16 residues. V was pared by 4 bases and J by 0 bases, with 5 bases of the junction left unmatched. The CDR3 nucleotides are TGTGCCAGCAGCTCGGAGACAGGGCCGAACACCGGGGAGCTGTTTTTT. It encodes CASSSETGPNTGELFF.

The chain is built from TRBV7-2 and TRBJ2-3; maybe TRBD1 (5 bases). Germline V gives CDR1 SGHTA, CDR2 FQGNSA. V was clipped by 5 bases and J by 0 bases, with 15 bases between them. The CDR3 has 16 amino acids. The CDR3, as DNA: TGTGCCAGCAGCCCCTCGACAGACTCTAGCACAGATACGCAGTATTTT. This translates into CASSPSTDSSTDTQYF.

This clone was counted at least ten times. This chain links TRBV7-2 with TRBJ2-1; D unclear. Germline V gene data show CDR1 as SGHTA and CDR2 as FQGNSA. The CDR3 extends over 13 amino acids. V was cut by 2 bases and J by 9 bases, with 11 bases left in between. CDR3 in DNA: TGTGCCAGCAGCTTAAGCTCCCCCGTTGAGCAGTTCTTC. It encodes CASSLSSPVEQFF.

The gene calls are TRBV4-1 and TRBJ2-5; 10 bases agree with TRBD2. The J segment lost 1 base and the V segment lost 4 bases, leaving 6 bases of the junction unmatched. From germline, CDR1 is MGHRA and CDR2 YSYEKL. The CDR3 loop spans 16 amino acids. The CDR3 spells CASSLGSGRAQETQYF. CDR3 DNA sequence: TGCGCCAGCAGCCTTGGGAGCGGGAGGGCCCAAGAGACCCAGTACTTC.